Listed here are 32 T cell receptor beta chains from one sample, sequenced in a study of blood T cell repertoires in COVID-19. Assay used: immunoSEQ multiplex PCR; TCRdb lists only in-frame clones, some missing. In the table there are about 100,000 clones, 80% of which are singletons. The sequenced sample consisted of peripheral blood. These receptors were taken from a human donor in a cohort sampled during active COVID-19.

This chain links TRBV7-9 with TRBJ2-1, with 12 nucleotides matching TRBD2. The CDR3 loop spans 18 amino acids. CDR1 and CDR2 from the germline V gene are SEHNR and FQNEAQ (reference sequence). Germline trimming cut 4 bases from V and 0 bases from J; bases unmatched to any gene: 7. CDR3 loop: CASSSRLAGGSSYNEQFF. The CDR3 DNA sequence: TGTGCCAGCAGCTCGCGGCTAGCGGGAGGGAGCTCCTACAATGAGCAGTTCTTC.

The chain has TRBV28 and TRBJ2-1; 7 bases are a match to TRBD2. Trimming at V came to 6 bases and at J to 3 bases, leaving 17 bases not matched to a gene. The germline V gene encodes CDR1 MDHEN and CDR2 SYDVKM. The CDR3 totals 18 residues. The CDR3 here is CASRKPKLATYLYNEQFF. The CDR3 nucleotides read TGTGCCAGCAGAAAACCCAAACTAGCGACCTATCTCTACAATGAGCAGTTCTTC.

The chain employs TRBV7-8 and TRBJ1-3; D is uncertain. The germline gives CDR1 SGHVS, CDR2 FQNEAQ. CDR3 length: 15 amino acids. The V end was cut by 5 bases, the J end by 0 bases, with 11 bases between. CDR3 bases: TGTGCCAGCAGCCCGACAATCCACTCTGGAAACACCATATATTTT. Its protein product is CASSPTIHSGNTIYF.

The V and J genes are TRBV7-2 and TRBJ1-5; a possible D gene is TRBD1 (5 bases). V lost 4 bases and J 9 bases, leaving 10 bases between the germline ends. The CDR3 covers 12 residues. The germline V gene encodes CDR1 SGHTA and CDR2 FQGNSA. In DNA, the CDR3 is TGTGCCAGCAGCTCTCCAGGGTGGCCCCAGCATTTT. Translation gives CASSSPGWPQHF.

The gene calls are TRBV4-1 and TRBJ2-7; D remains ambiguous. From germline, CDR1 is MGHRA and CDR2 YSYEKL. This CDR3 region has 14 residues. V was pared by 1 base and J by 0 bases, with 7 bases between. This chain's CDR3 is CASSQGGNSYEQYF. CDR3 sequence (DNA): TGCGCCAGCAGCCAAGGAGGCAACTCCTACGAGCAGTACTTC.

J is TRBJ2-7 and V is TRBV7-3; TRBD1 agrees at 7 bases. V lost 2 bases, J lost 4 bases, and 8 bases stayed unmatched. The germline V gene encodes CDR1 SGHTA and CDR2 FQGTGA. CDR3 length: 15 residues. The CDR3 region is CASSLSETGIYEQYF. The DNA for the CDR3 is TGTGCCAGCAGCTTATCCGAGACAGGGATATACGAGCAGTACTTC.

The chain has TRBV4-1 and TRBJ2-1, with D possibly being TRBD1 (5 bases). The CDR3 runs 15 residues. In germline, CDR1 is MGHRA, CDR2 YSYEKL. The V gene lost 0 bases and the J gene lost 3 bases, with 9 bases spanning the gap. The CDR3 reads CASSQDRQNYNEQFF. DNA of the CDR3: TGCGCCAGCAGCCAAGATCGACAGAACTACAATGAGCAGTTCTTC.

The chain joins TRBV6-6 to TRBJ1-2; D is ambiguous. CDR1 and CDR2 from the germline V gene are MNHNY and SVGAGI (reference sequence). Trimming took 7 bases from V and 0 from J, leaving 12 bases between them. This CDR3 has 14 amino acids. The CDR3 here is CASIPTGTNYGYTF. CDR3 sequence (DNA): TGTGCCAGCATCCCGACGGGGACTAACTATGGCTACACCTTC.

V is TRBV28 and J is TRBJ2-5, with 9 bases matching TRBD1. V dropped 5 bases and J dropped 5; count of bases not matched to a gene: 15. Germline assignment: CDR1 MDHEN and CDR2 SYDVKM. The CDR3 sequence is 17 residues long. Here the CDR3 reads CASSHNGNRGRRETQYF. The CDR3 coding sequence is TGTGCCAGCAGTCACAATGGGAACAGGGGGCGCAGGGAGACCCAGTACTTC. The full variable domain, completed using reference TRBV28 and TRBJ2-5, is DVKVTQSSRYLVKRTGEKVFLECVQDMDHENMFWYRQDPGLGLRLIYFSYDVKMKEKGDIPEGYSVSREKKERFSLILESASTNQTSMYLCASSHNGNRGRRETQYFGPGTRLLVL.

This clone has more than one count but fewer than ten. This chain uses TRBV28 with TRBJ1-1; 7 bases map to TRBD1. Germline V gene data show CDR1 as MDHEN and CDR2 as SYDVKM. V gave up 2 bases and J gave up 4 bases; unmatched junction bases: 4. The CDR3 runs to 14 residues. The CDR3 nucleotides are TGTGCCAGCAGTTTAACAGGGGCGCGCACTGAAGCTTTCTTT. It specifies CASSLTGARTEAFF.

V usage is TRBV2 and J usage is TRBJ1-4; the match to TRBD1 covers 8 bases. Trimming took 7 bases from V and 4 from J; bases not matched to a gene: 5. Per germline, CDR1 SNHLY and CDR2 FYNNEI. This CDR3 is 14 amino acids long. CDR3 DNA sequence: TGTGCCAGCACCACGACAGGGGTTAATGAAAAACTGTTTTTT. It yields the protein CASTTTGVNEKLFF.

This clone was recorded only once. The V call is TRBV19, the J call TRBJ1-1; D remains unclear. The CDR3 is 14 amino acids. V was clipped by 3 bases and J by 0 bases, with 8 bases between them. In germline, CDR1 is LNHDA, CDR2 SQIVND (reference sequence). The CDR3 nucleotides read TGTGCCAGTAGTATGAACAGCTTGAACACTGAAGCTTTCTTT. This codes for CASSMNSLNTEAFF. The complete variable domain, with remaining parts taken from reference TRBV19 and TRBJ1-1, reads DGGITQSPKYLFRKEGQNVTLSCEQNLNHDAMYWYRQDPGQGLRLIYYSQIVNDFQKGDIAEGYSVSREKKESFPLTVTSAQKNPTAFYLCASSMNSLNTEAFFGQGTRLTVV.

This clone was observed a few times. CDR3 nucleotides: TGTGCCAGCAGTTTCCTTGACAGGCGCGAGCAGTACTTC. Translation gives CASSFLDRREQYF. This chain connects TRBV28 to TRBJ2-7, with a weak D call TRBD1 (6 bases). V gave up 3 bases and J gave up 6 bases, with 12 bases separating them. The V gene's germline CDR1 is MDHEN and CDR2 SYDVKM. The length of the CDR3 is 13 residues.

The chain employs TRBV3-1 (or the pseudogene TRBV3-2) and TRBJ2-1; D possibly corresponds to TRBD2 (6 bases). Trimming shortened V by 4 bases and J by 4 bases, and 20 bases separated the two germline ends. In germline, CDR1 is LGHDT, CDR2 YNNKEL (reference sequence). The CDR3 loop spans 17 amino acids. Here the CDR3 reads CASSRGRGGEAYNEQFF. The CDR3 DNA reads as TGTGCCAGCAGCCGCGGCCGTGGCGGGGAGGCTTACAATGAGCAGTTCTTC.

The chain employs TRBV3-1 (or the pseudogene TRBV3-2) and TRBJ1-2, with 8 positions matching TRBD1. Trimming at V came to 1 base and at J to 8 bases, leaving 6 bases not matched to a gene. Germline CDR1 LGHDT, CDR2 YNNKEL (reference sequence). This CDR3 spans 14 amino acids. Here the CDR3 DNA reads TGTGCCAGCAGCCAAGCCTCAGGGGGCAGGGGCTACACCTTC. Residues: CASSQASGGRGYTF.

The chain couples TRBV30 to TRBJ2-2; 7 nucleotides agree with TRBD1. The CDR3 is 17 amino acids. V shed 1 base and J 1 base; nucleotides not matched to a gene: 9. CDR1 and CDR2 (germline): GTSNPN, SVGIG (reference sequence). CDR3 protein: CAWSERRGRRNTGELFF. The CDR3 DNA reads TGTGCCTGGAGTGAGAGAAGGGGGCGCCGGAACACCGGGGAGCTGTTTTTT.

This chain uses TRBV9 with TRBJ2-3, with TRBD2 matching over 9 bases. Germline V gene lookup returns CDR1 SGDLS and CDR2 YYNGEE. The CDR3 spans 22 residues. The junction had 23 bases not matched to a gene; V was cut back by 3 bases and J by 0 bases. The CDR3 reads CASSDPTVRGRAPPGSTDTQYF. Here the CDR3 DNA reads TGTGCCAGCAGCGACCCTACCGTCCGCGGGAGGGCACCTCCCGGCAGCACAGATACGCAGTATTTT.

The gene calls are TRBV9 and TRBJ1-5; no reliable D call. CDR1 SGDLS and CDR2 YYNGEE come from the germline V gene. V was shortened by 3 bases and J by 0 bases, with 4 bases between the two germline ends. The CDR3 length is 13 residues. The CDR3 region is CASSAGSNQPQHF. The CDR3 region has the DNA TGTGCCAGCAGCGCAGGTAGCAATCAGCCCCAGCATTTT.

J is TRBJ1-5 and V is TRBV11-3; possible D gene TRBD1, 6 bases. Per the germline V gene, CDR1 is SGHNT and CDR2 is YENEEA. V lost 2 bases, J lost 0 bases, and 14 bases lay in between. CDR3 size: 17 residues. CDR3 nucleotides: TGTGCCAGCAGCTTACGCGGGGGCCCCTATAGCAATCAGCCCCAGCATTTT. Translation: CASSLRGGPYSNQPQHF. Together with reference TRBV11-3 and TRBJ1-5, the CDR3 gives the full variable domain: EAGVVQSPRYKIIEKKQPVAFWCNPISGHNTLYWYLQNLGQGPELLIRYENEEAVDDSQLPKDRFSAERLKGVDSTLKIQPAELGDSAVYLCASSLRGGPYSNQPQHFGDGTRLSIL.

This clone appeared a few times. The chain recombines TRBV3-1 (or the pseudogene TRBV3-2) with TRBJ2-5, with 8 bases aligning to TRBD2. V shed 7 bases and J 5 bases; nucleotides not matched to a gene: 6. Germline assignment: CDR1 LGHDT and CDR2 YNNKEL (reference sequence). This CDR3 has 13 residues. The CDR3 is CASTFSGGETQYF. The CDR3 nucleotides are TGTGCCAGCACCTTCTCGGGGGGGGAGACCCAGTACTTC.

V and J are TRBV6-6 and TRBJ2-1, with D maybe TRBD2 (7 bases). The CDR3 runs 15 residues. Trimming stripped 6 bases from V and 5 bases from J, with 17 bases between. Germline V gene data show CDR1 as MNHNY and CDR2 as SVGAGI (reference sequence). DNA for the CDR3: TGTGCCAGCAGAACGGGGGGCGGGGGTCACAATGAGCAGTTCTTC. Translating gives CASRTGGGGHNEQFF.

The V gene is TRBV10-2, the J gene TRBJ2-1; 11 nucleotides align to TRBD2. The V and J ends lost 7 bases and 7 bases, in that order; junction bases with no gene match: 15. The CDR3 loop spans 17 amino acids. CDR1 WSHSY and CDR2 SAAADI come from the germline V gene. CDR3 coding DNA: TGCGCCAGCAAAAGGTTAGCGGGAGGGCCGGAGATTAATGAGCAGTTCTTC. This sequence encodes CASKRLAGGPEINEQFF.

This CDR3 is CASSTYLEQPQHF. CDR3 bases: TGTGCCAGCAGTACTTATCTAGAACAGCCCCAGCATTTT. This sequence joins TRBV6-6 and TRBJ1-5; D remains ambiguous. V lost 5 bases and J 7 bases, leaving 12 bases between the germline ends. The CDR3 has 13 amino acids. Germline-derived CDR1 and CDR2 are MNHNY and SVGAGI (reference sequence).

The CDR3 here is CASSPQTGNGEQFF. The CDR3 nucleotides read TGTGCCAGCAGCCCTCAGACGGGGAATGGTGAGCAGTTCTTC. The genes are TRBV9 and TRBJ2-1; a weak D match, TRBD2 (5 bases). The CDR3 has 14 residues. Trimming took off 4 bases at V and 9 bases at J, with 17 bases between the two ends. The V gene's germline CDR1 is SGDLS and CDR2 YYNGEE.

This chain links TRBV2 with TRBJ1-1; TRBD1 matches 8 bases. Germline V CDR1 and CDR2: SNHLY, FYNNEI. This CDR3 has 14 amino acids. Germline trimming cut 6 bases from V and 4 bases from J; bases unmatched to any gene: 7. The CDR3 region has the DNA TGTGCCAGCAGCCCCGAAACAGGGGGCACTGAAGCTTTCTTT. Protein product: CASSPETGGTEAFF.

CDR3 sequence reads: CSAREGAYTF. The CDR3 DNA reads as TGCAGTGCTAGAGAGGGAGCTTACACCTTC. This chain joins TRBV20-1 and TRBJ1-2; D is unresolved. Trimming pared 0 bases from V and 11 bases from J, leaving 7 bases between. The CDR3 extends over 10 amino acids. The germline V gene encodes CDR1 DFQATT and CDR2 SNEGSKA (reference sequence).

This clone was observed once. The chain combines TRBV20-1 with TRBJ2-7; 9 nucleotides match TRBD1. The CDR3 is 16 residues long. V dropped 3 bases and J dropped 3; count of bases not matched to a gene: 12. Germline V gene sequence: CDR1 DFQATT, CDR2 SNEGSKA (reference sequence). CDR3 region: CSASDPGTGNGYEQYF. The CDR3 region has the DNA TGCAGTGCTAGTGATCCCGGGACAGGGAACGGCTACGAGCAGTACTTC.

V usage is TRBV7-9 and J usage is TRBJ2-7; possible D gene TRBD1, 5 bases. CDR1 is SEHNR, CDR2 FQNEAQ, per germline (reference sequence). The ends were cut back, 5 bases at V and 0 bases at J, with 11 bases in the middle. The CDR3 spans 14 residues. CDR3 region: CASSLRASSYEQYF. The DNA for the CDR3 is TGTGCCAGCAGCCTCAGGGCGAGCTCCTACGAGCAGTACTTC. Looking up the rest from reference TRBV7-9 and TRBJ2-7 gives the full variable domain: DTGVSQNPRHKITKRGQNVTFRCDPISEHNRLYWYRQTLGQGPEFLTYFQNEAQLEKSRLLSDRFSAERPKGSFSTLEIQRTEQGDSAMYLCASSLRASSYEQYFGPGTRLTVT.

The chain has TRBV5-4 and TRBJ1-5, with 9 bases aligning to TRBD1. The CDR3 sequence is 17 residues long. Germline assignment: CDR1 SGHNT and CDR2 YYREEE (reference sequence). With V trimmed by 3 bases and J by 2 bases, 9 bases remained unmatched. The CDR3 is CASSSRDRVVCNQPQHF. The CDR3 DNA follows: TGTGCCAGCAGCTCGAGGGACAGGGTCGTTTGCAATCAGCCCCAGCATTTT. The complete variable domain, with remaining parts taken from reference TRBV5-4 and TRBJ1-5, reads ETGVTQSPTHLIKTRGQQVTLRCSSQSGHNTVSWYQQALGQGPQFIFQYYREEENGRGNFPPRFSGLQFPNYSSELNVNALELDDSALYLCASSSRDRVVCNQPQHFGDGTRLSIL.

The chain is built from TRBV6-5 and TRBJ2-7, with D perhaps TRBD1 (6 bases). V shed 5 bases and J shed 0 bases, with 14 bases lying between them. The CDR3 is 15 residues long. Germline V lookup: CDR1 MNHEY, CDR2 SVGAGI. The CDR3 protein is CASSLQGVLSYEQYF. The CDR3 DNA reads as TGTGCCAGCAGTCTACAGGGAGTCCTCTCCTACGAGCAGTACTTC.

Here the CDR3 reads CASSKSGGSYEQYF. In DNA, the CDR3 is TGTGCCAGTAGTAAGTCAGGGGGCTCCTACGAGCAGTACTTC. This chain links TRBV19 with TRBJ2-7, with 7 bases identical to TRBD1. The CDR3 runs to 14 residues. The germline CDR1 and CDR2 sequences are LNHDA and SQIVND (reference sequence). J was trimmed by 0 bases and V by 4 bases; bases with no gene match: 3.

V gene TRBV28 combines with J gene TRBJ2-5; D may be TRBD2 (6 bases). V lost 1 base to trimming and J lost 4 bases, with 13 bases between them. Germline values: CDR1 MDHEN, CDR2 SYDVKM. CDR3 size: 15 residues. The CDR3 DNA follows: TGTGCCAGCAGTTTATCGGGACTGCCGATAGAGACCCAGTACTTC. Translating gives CASSLSGLPIETQYF.